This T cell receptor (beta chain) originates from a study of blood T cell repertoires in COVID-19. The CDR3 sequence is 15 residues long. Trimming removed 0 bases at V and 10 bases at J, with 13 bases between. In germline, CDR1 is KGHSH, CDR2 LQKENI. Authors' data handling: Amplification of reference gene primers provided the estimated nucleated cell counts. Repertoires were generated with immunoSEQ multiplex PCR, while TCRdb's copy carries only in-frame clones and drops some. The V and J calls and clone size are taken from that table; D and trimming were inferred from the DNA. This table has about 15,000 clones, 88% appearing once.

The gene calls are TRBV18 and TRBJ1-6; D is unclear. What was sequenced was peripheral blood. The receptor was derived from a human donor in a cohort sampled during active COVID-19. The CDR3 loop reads CASSPPGGGGSPLHF. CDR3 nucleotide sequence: TGTGCCAGCTCACCACCAGGTGGAGGAGGATCACCCCTCCACTTT.